These 18 T cell receptor beta chains share one sample of origin, sequenced in a study of T cell repertoires in cytomegalovirus infection. MiXCR, run by TCRdb on the reads, gives a single entry per CDR3 protein. The table shows around 120,000 distinct CDR3 sequences, with under 45% occurring only once. No antigen has been identified for these receptors. The sequenced sample was CD8+ T cells from cultured PBMCs, obtained from culture after CMV antigen stimulation. Receptor source: a human donor in good health (CMV status not recorded). Some clones in this sample may be carry-over from other donors' samples.

The rearrangement uses TRBV7-2 and TRBJ1-1; 8 bases fit TRBD1. The CDR3 runs 14 residues. The V and J ends lost 4 bases and 5 bases, in that order; junction bases with no gene match: 6. CDR1 and CDR2 (germline): SGHTA, FQGNSA. CDR3 amino acids: CASSSGQVGTEAFF. CDR3 nucleotides: TGTGCCAGCAGCTCGGGACAGGTAGGGACTGAAGCTTTCTTT.

The chain uses TRBV9 and TRBJ1-6, with D uncertain. The CDR3 sequence is 13 residues long. Germline CDR1 reads SGDLS; CDR2 reads YYNGEE. V lost 9 bases, J lost 9 bases, and 16 bases lay in between. CDR3 amino acids: CATAAGEGSPLHF. Here the CDR3 DNA reads TGTGCCACCGCGGCGGGCGAAGGTTCACCCCTCCACTTT.

The V gene is TRBV29-1, the J gene TRBJ1-1; D is unclear. CDR3 length: 13 amino acids. Germline V gene sequence: CDR1 SQVTM, CDR2 ANQGSEA. Trimming removed 5 bases from V and 1 base from J, with 11 bases in between. The CDR3 bases are TGCAGCGTTTGTCTGGACTCGAACACTGAAGCTTTCTTT. Translating gives CSVCLDSNTEAFF.

V usage is TRBV10-3 and J usage is TRBJ2-3; 7 nucleotides match TRBD2. Losses at the gene ends were 4 bases for V and 0 bases for J; bases not matched to a gene: 7. This CDR3 is 16 amino acids long. Germline CDR1 is ENHRY and CDR2 is SYGVKD. Here the CDR3 DNA reads TGTGCCATCAGTGGCTGGGAGGGAGGAAGCACAGATACGCAGTATTTT. It translates to CAISGWEGGSTDTQYF.

The CDR3 region is CASRISGGSTEAFF. CDR3 bases: TGTGCCAGCAGAATATCAGGGGGGAGCACTGAAGCTTTCTTT. The rearrangement uses TRBV27 and TRBJ1-1; 7 bases align to TRBD1. The CDR3 runs to 14 residues. The V segment lost 6 bases and the J segment 4 bases; nucleotides outside the gene matches: 8. The germline V gene encodes CDR1 MNHEY and CDR2 SMNVEV (reference sequence).

This clonotype was detected a few times. The chain couples TRBV28 to TRBJ1-6; 9 bases fit TRBD1. CDR1 is MDHEN and CDR2 is SYDVKM in the germline V gene. The ends lost 2 bases at V and 7 bases at J; junction bases unmatched: 6. The CDR3 is 16 amino acids. CDR3 sequence reads: CASSLPSGTGNSPLHF. The CDR3, as DNA: TGTGCCAGCAGTTTACCCTCAGGGACAGGGAATTCACCCCTCCACTTT. The variable domain in full, with the rest retrieved from reference TRBV28 and TRBJ1-6, is DVKVTQSSRYLVKRTGEKVFLECVQDMDHENMFWYRQDPGLGLRLIYFSYDVKMKEKGDIPEGYSVSREKKERFSLILESASTNQTSMYLCASSLPSGTGNSPLHFGNGTRLTVT.

This clonotype was seen many times. The chain employs TRBV19 and TRBJ2-1; D perhaps matches TRBD2 (6 bases). The CDR3 covers 13 residues. Germline V lookup: CDR1 LNHDA, CDR2 SQIVND (reference sequence). Trimming took off 7 bases at V and 7 bases at J, with 14 bases between the two ends. CDR3 protein: CASNTGGANEQFF. CDR3 DNA sequence: TGTGCCAGTAACACGGGCGGGGCGAATGAGCAGTTCTTC.

This clonotype was picked up a small number of times. This chain joins TRBV27 and TRBJ2-7; D uncertain. V was trimmed by 0 bases and J by 3 bases, leaving 9 bases between them. The CDR3 loop spans 14 amino acids. Per germline, CDR1 MNHEY and CDR2 SMNVEV (reference sequence). This CDR3 is CASSLSAGNYEQYF. For the CDR3, the DNA is TGTGCCAGCAGTTTATCGGCAGGAAACTACGAGCAGTACTTC.

This clonotype has only one observation. The J gene is TRBJ2-5, the V gene TRBV28; TRBD2 aligns across 14 bases. The germline CDR1 and CDR2 sequences are MDHEN and SYDVKM. This CDR3 is built from 17 residues. Trimming took 5 bases from V and 4 from J; bases not matched to a gene: 9. CDR3: CASSAPRLAGGPETQYF. The CDR3 DNA follows: TGTGCCAGCAGTGCACCTCGACTAGCGGGGGGGCCAGAGACCCAGTACTTC.

The rearrangement links TRBV5-5 to TRBJ2-1; tentatively, D is TRBD2 (5 bases). V was clipped by 6 bases and J by 2 bases, with 12 bases between them. CDR1 is SGHKS and CDR2 is YYEKEE in the germline V gene (reference sequence). The length of the CDR3 is 14 residues. CDR3 loop: CASTSDGTYNEQFF. The CDR3 nucleotides read TGTGCCAGCACCTCGGACGGGACCTACAATGAGCAGTTCTTC.

The chain links TRBV6-6 to TRBJ2-3; no clear D gene. The CDR3 is 16 residues long. V lost 10 bases and J lost 2, with 22 bases in between. The V gene's germline CDR1 is MNHNY and CDR2 SVGAGI (reference sequence). The CDR3 here is CATHPLFASSTDTQYF. The CDR3 DNA reads as TGTGCCACCCACCCCCTCTTTGCGTCGTCCACAGATACGCAGTATTTT.

This clonotype has just a few counts. The chain joins TRBV7-9 to TRBJ2-2; D not certain. V gave up 5 bases and J gave up 0 bases, with 13 bases separating them. Per germline, CDR1 SEHNR and CDR2 FQNEAQ (reference sequence). This CDR3 is 16 amino acids long. The CDR3 reads CASSPQPNANTGELFF. The CDR3 DNA reads TGTGCCAGCAGCCCACAGCCAAACGCGAACACCGGGGAGCTGTTTTTT. Together with reference TRBV7-9 and TRBJ2-2, the CDR3 gives the full variable domain: DTGVSQNPRHKITKRGQNVTFRCDPISEHNRLYWYRQTLGQGPEFLTYFQNEAQLEKSRLLSDRFSAERPKGSFSTLEIQRTEQGDSAMYLCASSPQPNANTGELFFGEGSRLTVL.

This clonotype was seen only a few times. The chain uses TRBV4-1 and TRBJ2-7, with D perhaps being TRBD1 or TRBD2 (6 bases each). CDR3 length: 15 amino acids. Trimming stripped 0 bases from V and 6 bases from J, with 15 bases between. Germline V gene sequence: CDR1 MGHRA, CDR2 YSYEKL. Here the CDR3 reads CASSQDGLGGREQYF. The CDR3 nucleotides read TGCGCCAGCAGCCAAGACGGCCTAGGGGGGCGCGAGCAGTACTTC.

The rearrangement links TRBV28 to TRBJ2-5; the D is unclear. The CDR3 consists of 10 residues. V was pared by 6 bases and J by 4 bases, with 3 bases between. Germline V gene data show CDR1 as MDHEN and CDR2 as SYDVKM. CDR3 protein: CASSGETQYF. In DNA, the CDR3 is TGTGCCAGCAGCGGAGAGACCCAGTACTTC.

There are a few counts of this clonotype. The V gene is TRBV12-3 or TRBV12-4, the J gene TRBJ2-1; unclear D gene. V gave up 8 bases and J gave up 9 bases, with 11 bases separating them. This CDR3 contains 11 residues. DNA of the CDR3: TGTGCCAGCGCCGTTGTCAGTGAGCAGTTCTTC. It is translated as CASAVVSEQFF.

The chain joins TRBV5-6 to TRBJ2-7; no firm D call. The CDR3 consists of 14 residues. Trimming removed 2 bases from V and 1 base from J, with 10 bases in between. Germline loops: CDR1 SGHDT, CDR2 YYEEEE. Written as DNA, the CDR3 is TGTGCCAGCAGCTTTGGTACTGAATCCTACGAGCAGTACTTC. Encoded protein: CASSFGTESYEQYF.

The chain is built from TRBV4-1 and TRBJ2-7; 7 positions agree with TRBD1. Germline values: CDR1 MGHRA, CDR2 YSYEKL. CDR3 length equals 15 residues. V gave up 3 bases and J gave up 4 bases; unmatched junction bases: 9. The CDR3: CASSHDPTGSYEQYF. CDR3 coding DNA: TGCGCCAGCAGCCACGACCCGACAGGGTCGTACGAGCAGTACTTC.

This chain uses TRBV11-1 with TRBJ1-2, with D possibly being TRBD1 (6 bases). The CDR3 covers 17 residues. CDR1 and CDR2 from the germline V gene are SGHAT and FQDESV (reference sequence). Trimming pared 5 bases from V and 3 bases from J, leaving 22 bases between. CDR3 amino acids: CASSPGGGRGVDYGYTF. CDR3 DNA: TGTGCCAGCAGCCCAGGAGGGGGTAGGGGAGTCGACTATGGCTACACCTTC.